The 30 T cell receptor beta chains reported below all come from one sample, sequenced in a study of shared clonotypes between healthy human individuals. The repertoire was sequenced with immunoSEQ multiplex PCR; TCRdb's copy has only in-frame clones and lacks some. The sample contains about 980,000 clones, around three quarters of which appear only once. Sample: memory CD4+ T cells sorted from blood. As to subset: CD45RA-negative fraction. The receptors come from a man in his late teens or twenties in good health.

The gene calls are TRBV5-1 and TRBJ2-1; maybe TRBD1 (6 bases). Germline CDR1 is SGHRS and CDR2 is YFSETQ. The V end was cut by 4 bases, the J end by 3 bases, with 20 bases between. CDR3 length: 17 amino acids. The CDR3 bases are TGCGCCAGCAGCGAGTGGGTCACAGGGCTGATCTACAATGAGCAGTTCTTC. Its translation: CASSEWVTGLIYNEQFF.

The rearrangement links TRBV5-8 to TRBJ2-1, with D possibly TRBD1 on 5 matching bases. The germline V gene has CDR1 SGHTS and CDR2 YDEGEE. The CDR3 length is 15 residues. With 4 bases removed from V and 0 bases from J, the gap between germline ends came to 11 bases. CDR3 DNA sequence: TGTGCCAGCAGCCCGACAGATAGCTCCTACAATGAGCAGTTCTTC. Its translation: CASSPTDSSYNEQFF.

The chain uses TRBV29-1 and TRBJ2-1; D might be TRBD1 or TRBD2, each matching 5 bases. This CDR3 is built from 10 residues. Trimming cost V 6 bases and J 10 bases, with 10 bases left between them. Germline CDR1 is SQVTM and CDR2 is ANQGSEA. In DNA, the CDR3 is TGCAGCGTGGGACCGGACGAGCAGTTCTTC. It translates to CSVGPDEQFF.

V usage is TRBV10-1 and J usage is TRBJ1-2; 9 nucleotides align to TRBD1. With V trimmed by 6 bases and J by 4 bases, 3 bases remained unmatched. The CDR3 loop spans 13 amino acids. Germline V gene data show CDR1 as WNHNN and CDR2 as SYGVQD (reference sequence). As DNA, the CDR3 is TGCGCCAGCAGCCGGGACAGGGTCTATGGCTACACCTTC. Translation gives CASSRDRVYGYTF.

The chain carries TRBV7-9 and TRBJ1-1; D gene ambiguous. Germline loops: CDR1 SEHNR, CDR2 FQNEAQ (reference sequence). Trimming removed 4 bases from V and 1 base from J, with 13 bases in between. The CDR3 is made up of 15 amino acids. CDR3 amino acids: CASSSRERRNTEAFF. The DNA for the CDR3 is TGTGCCAGCAGCTCGAGGGAAAGGCGGAACACTGAAGCTTTCTTT.

The chain employs TRBV27 and TRBJ1-4; a possible D gene is TRBD1 (6 bases). The length of the CDR3 is 19 residues. V lost 0 bases, J lost 7 bases, and 24 bases lay in between. In germline, CDR1 is MNHEY, CDR2 SMNVEV (reference sequence). CDR3 in DNA: TGTGCCAGCAGTTTATCGGGCTCAAGTACTAGGGGGTTAAGTGAAAAACTGTTTTTT. Translation: CASSLSGSSTRGLSEKLFF.

This chain uses TRBV2 with TRBJ1-6; no clear D gene. CDR3 size: 13 residues. CDR1 is SNHLY and CDR2 is FYNNEI in the germline V gene. Trimming cost V 7 bases and J 5 bases, with 9 bases left between them. The CDR3 region is CASKVRDNSPLHF. The CDR3 nucleotides are TGTGCCAGCAAGGTCAGAGATAATTCACCCCTCCACTTT.

This clone was seen more than once but under ten times. The V and J genes are TRBV7-8 and TRBJ2-5; D gene unclear. The CDR3 spans 12 residues. Between the trimmed V and J ends, which lost 2 bases and 5 bases, there was a span of 6 bases. From germline, CDR1 is SGHVS and CDR2 FQNEAQ. CDR3 coding DNA: TGTGCCAGCAGCTTATTGGGGGAGACCCAGTACTTC. Its translation is CASSLLGETQYF.

This chain uses TRBV28 with TRBJ1-1; 8 bases are a match to TRBD1. The CDR3 spans 12 residues. Germline V lookup: CDR1 MDHEN, CDR2 SYDVKM. After removal of 5 bases from V and 6 bases from J, the junction contained 2 bases not matched to a gene. The CDR3 nucleotides are TGTGCCAGCAGTCAACAGGGGGCTGAAGCTTTCTTT. It translates to CASSQQGAEAFF.

The genes are TRBV2 and TRBJ1-4; no clear D gene. This CDR3 spans 13 amino acids. The ends were cut back, 4 bases at V and 8 bases at J, with 11 bases in the middle. Germline V lookup: CDR1 SNHLY, CDR2 FYNNEI. This CDR3 reads CASSGLEREKLFF. The CDR3 region has the DNA TGTGCCAGCAGTGGGCTGGAGAGGGAAAAACTGTTTTTT.

This clone was seen once. This chain links TRBV7-9 with TRBJ2-4; 8 bases map to TRBD1. The germline V gene has CDR1 SEHNR and CDR2 FQNEAQ (reference sequence). The length of the CDR3 is 14 residues. V dropped 4 bases and J dropped 8; count of bases not matched to a gene: 7. The CDR3, as DNA: TGTGCCAGCAGCTCTGGACAGGGCTTAGACATTCAGTACTTC. As protein: CASSSGQGLDIQYF.

The chain has TRBV14 and TRBJ1-2; TRBD1 might be the D (5 bases). Germline V gene lookup returns CDR1 SGHDN and CDR2 FVKESK. V lost 4 bases and J lost 4, with 13 bases in between. There are 14 residues in the CDR3. The CDR3 DNA reads as TGTGCCAGCAGCCCCCTTGGCGGGGCCTATGGCTACACCTTC. This encodes CASSPLGGAYGYTF.

This clone was seen ten or more times. V usage is TRBV7-2 and J usage is TRBJ2-5, with 8 bases identical to TRBD1. Germline V lookup: CDR1 SGHTA, CDR2 FQGNSA. CDR3 size: 16 residues. Trimming removed 7 bases from V and 7 bases from J; junction bases left unmatched: 17. The CDR3 sequence: CASTNLAWTGLGTQYF. The DNA for the CDR3 is TGTGCCAGCACCAATCTGGCCTGGACAGGGTTAGGGACCCAGTACTTC.

The chain couples TRBV5-6 to TRBJ2-3; TRBD2 matches at 13 bases. The CDR3 is made up of 17 amino acids. With 3 bases clipped from V and 6 bases from J, the junction kept 10 bases outside the gene matches. Germline CDR1 reads SGHDT; CDR2 reads YYEEEE. CDR3 bases: TGTGCCAGCAGCTCCGGACTAGCGGGGGACTGGAGGGATACGCAGTATTTT. Translated, it gives CASSSGLAGDWRDTQYF.

The chain couples TRBV27 to TRBJ2-7, with 10 positions matching TRBD1. The CDR3 has 16 residues. Germline V gene sequence: CDR1 MNHEY, CDR2 SMNVEV (reference sequence). With 0 bases clipped from V and 3 bases from J, the junction kept 5 bases outside the gene matches. This chain's CDR3 is CASSLSRGQGNYEQYF. The CDR3 DNA reads TGTGCCAGCAGTTTATCGAGGGGACAGGGGAACTACGAGCAGTACTTC.

The chain carries TRBV7-2 and TRBJ1-3; D remains ambiguous. The germline V gene has CDR1 SGHTA and CDR2 FQGNSA. This CDR3 is 13 amino acids long. Trimming removed 2 bases at V and 4 bases at J, with 6 bases between. The chain's CDR3 is CASSLSGGNTIYF. DNA of the CDR3: TGTGCCAGCAGCTTATCCGGAGGAAACACCATATATTTT. Looking up the rest from reference TRBV7-2 and TRBJ1-3 gives the full variable domain: GAGVSQSPSNKVTEKGKDVELRCDPISGHTALYWYRQSLGQGLEFLIYFQGNSAPDKSGLPSDRFSAERTGGSVSTLTIQRTQQEDSAVYLCASSLSGGNTIYFGEGSWLTVV.

The table lists this clone with a few counts. J is TRBJ2-5 and V is TRBV10-1; 9 nucleotides line up with TRBD2. Germline V gene lookup returns CDR1 WNHNN and CDR2 SYGVQD (reference sequence). After removal of 2 bases from V and 2 bases from J, the junction contained 3 bases not matched to a gene. This CDR3 is 15 amino acids long. The CDR3 region has the DNA TGCGCCAGCAGTGAGGCCAGCGGGGGGCAAGAGACCCAGTACTTC. This codes for CASSEASGGQETQYF.

This clone was picked up a small number of times. The V and J genes are TRBV6-6 and TRBJ2-2; maybe TRBD1 (5 bases). The length of the CDR3 is 15 residues. V shed 4 bases and J shed 5 bases, with 14 bases lying between them. CDR1 is MNHNY, CDR2 SVGAGI, per germline (reference sequence). The CDR3 DNA sequence: TGTGCCAGCAGTTCCGAAAGTTCAGGGACCGGGGAGCTGTTTTTT. Translating it yields CASSSESSGTGELFF.

This clone is a singleton in its sample. The chain employs TRBV14 and TRBJ1-6, with D possibly matching TRBD1 (5 bases). In germline, CDR1 is SGHDN, CDR2 FVKESK. V dropped 1 base and J dropped 0 bases, with 16 bases sitting between them. The CDR3 totals 19 residues. CDR3 region: CASSQVPGPKSSYNSPLHF. CDR3 sequence (DNA): TGTGCCAGCAGCCAAGTACCGGGGCCGAAGAGCTCCTATAATTCACCCCTCCACTTT.

This clone was seen only a few times. The rearrangement uses TRBV6-1 and TRBJ1-6; TRBD1 is a possible D gene (5 bases). The CDR3 runs to 14 residues. The V and J ends lost 1 base and 10 bases respectively, with 11 bases between them. Looked up from germline, CDR1 is MNHNS and CDR2 is SASEGT. CDR3 sequence: CASSEVGGTSPLHF. CDR3 coding DNA: TGTGCCAGCAGTGAAGTCGGAGGGACCTCACCCCTCCACTTT.

The chain employs TRBV4-3 and TRBJ2-1, with TRBD1 as a possible D gene (5 bases). Germline V CDR1 and CDR2: LGHNA, YSLEER. This CDR3 comprises 16 residues. V lost 4 bases, J lost 2 bases, and 15 bases lay in between. The CDR3 here is CASSPSTAETYNEQFF. CDR3 coding DNA: TGCGCCAGCAGCCCTTCGACAGCTGAAACCTACAATGAGCAGTTCTTC.

This chain uses TRBV4-1 with TRBJ2-3; 7 bases map to TRBD2. Trimming at V came to 5 bases and at J to 3 bases, leaving 5 bases not matched to a gene. The CDR3 is 14 amino acids. Germline CDR1 is MGHRA and CDR2 is YSYEKL. The CDR3 is CASSRAGATDTQYF. The CDR3 DNA follows: TGCGCCAGCAGCAGGGCGGGAGCGACAGATACGCAGTATTTT.

CDR3 nucleotide sequence: TGCGCCAGCAGCCAAGATTATCACCTGCGGGCTGAAAAACTGTTTTTT. Amino acid sequence: CASSQDYHLRAEKLFF. This rearrangement joins TRBV4-3 to TRBJ1-4; D remains ambiguous. Per germline, CDR1 LGHNA and CDR2 YSLEER. This CDR3 has 16 amino acids. The V gene lost 0 bases and the J gene lost 7 bases, with 15 bases spanning the gap.

V is TRBV7-2 and J is TRBJ2-6; perhaps TRBD2 as D (6 bases). V lost 3 bases and J 0 bases, leaving 9 bases between the germline ends. Looked up from germline, CDR1 is SGHTA and CDR2 is FQGNSA. The CDR3 runs 16 residues. The CDR3 loop is CASSLTGVSGANVLTF. The CDR3 nucleotides are TGTGCCAGCAGCTTGACGGGGGTCTCTGGGGCCAACGTCCTGACTTTC.

The V call is TRBV5-4, the J call TRBJ1-2, with D possibly being TRBD1 (6 bases). CDR3 length equals 14 residues. In germline, CDR1 is SGHNT, CDR2 YYREEE (reference sequence). Deletions cut 4 bases from V and 2 bases from J, with 12 bases between. The CDR3 bases are TGTGCCAGCAGCGAGGGGGGAACCAACTATGGCTACACCTTC. This codes for CASSEGGTNYGYTF. Full variable domain (remainder filled in from reference TRBV5-4 and TRBJ1-2): ETGVTQSPTHLIKTRGQQVTLRCSSQSGHNTVSWYQQALGQGPQFIFQYYREEENGRGNFPPRFSGLQFPNYSSELNVNALELDDSALYLCASSEGGTNYGYTFGSGTRLTVV.

V gene TRBV6-5 combines with J gene TRBJ1-2; 8 nucleotides match TRBD1. CDR3 size: 15 residues. Germline CDR1 and CDR2: MNHEY and SVGAGI. V shed 6 bases and J 8 bases; nucleotides not matched to a gene: 14. The CDR3 protein is CASSRRGQADKGYTF. Here the CDR3 DNA reads TGTGCCAGCAGCCGGCGGGGACAGGCCGACAAAGGCTACACCTTC.

This chain's CDR3 is CASSLVGGADGYTF. The CDR3 nucleotides are TGTGCCAGCAGTTTGGTCGGGGGCGCGGATGGCTACACCTTC. The gene calls are TRBV28 and TRBJ1-2; tentative D call: TRBD1 (6 bases). Germline CDR1 reads MDHEN; CDR2 reads SYDVKM. V gave up 3 bases and J gave up 6 bases, with 14 bases separating them. This CDR3 contains 14 residues.

This clone was found a few times. V usage is TRBV6-1 and J usage is TRBJ1-1, with 7 bases matching TRBD1. Germline trimming cut 0 bases from V and 9 bases from J; bases unmatched to any gene: 10. The CDR3 is 15 residues long. Germline V gene data show CDR1 as MNHNS and CDR2 as SASEGT. The CDR3 DNA follows: TGTGCCAGCAGTGAAGCGGGCGCTGGGACAGCGAAAGCTTTCTTT. Amino acid sequence: CASSEAGAGTAKAFF.

CDR3 DNA sequence: TGTGCCAGCAGTAAAACCGCGGGGACGGGGTATGGCTACACCTTC. This sequence encodes CASSKTAGTGYGYTF. This chain uses TRBV6-5 with TRBJ1-2; D perhaps matches TRBD1 (5 bases). Germline-derived CDR1 and CDR2 are MNHEY and SVGAGI. V gave up 5 bases and J gave up 5 bases, with 18 bases separating them. This CDR3 region has 15 residues.

In regard to this clone: This may come from a read error, since a much larger clone is one base off. The chain couples TRBV11-3 to TRBJ1-1, with 7 positions matching TRBD1. Per the germline V gene, CDR1 is SGHNT and CDR2 is YENEEA. The J segment lost 3 bases and the V segment lost 3 bases, leaving 1 base of the junction unmatched. The CDR3 runs to 13 residues. This CDR3 is CASSFDRDTEAFF. DNA for the CDR3: TGTGCCAGCAGCTTCGACAGGGACACTGAAGCTTTCTTT.